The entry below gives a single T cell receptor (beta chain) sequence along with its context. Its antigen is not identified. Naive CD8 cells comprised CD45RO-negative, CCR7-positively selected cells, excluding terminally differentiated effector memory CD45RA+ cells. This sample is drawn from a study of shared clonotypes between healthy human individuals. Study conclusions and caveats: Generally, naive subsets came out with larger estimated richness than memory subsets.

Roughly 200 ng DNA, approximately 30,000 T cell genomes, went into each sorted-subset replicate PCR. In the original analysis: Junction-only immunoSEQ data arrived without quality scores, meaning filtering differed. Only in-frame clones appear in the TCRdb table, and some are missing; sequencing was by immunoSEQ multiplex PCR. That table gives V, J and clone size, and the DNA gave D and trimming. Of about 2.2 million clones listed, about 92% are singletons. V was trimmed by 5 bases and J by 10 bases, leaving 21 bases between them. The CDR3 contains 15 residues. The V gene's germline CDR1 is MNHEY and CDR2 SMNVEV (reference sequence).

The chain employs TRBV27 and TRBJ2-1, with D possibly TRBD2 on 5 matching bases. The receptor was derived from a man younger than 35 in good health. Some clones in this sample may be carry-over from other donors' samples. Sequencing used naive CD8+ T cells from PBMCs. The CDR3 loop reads CASSPISAGDWEQFF. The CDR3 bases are TGTGCCAGCAGTCCGATCTCGGCCGGGGATTGGGAGCAGTTCTTC.